Listed below are T cell receptor beta chains from one sample, sequenced in a study of OX40 agonist ivuxolimab in advanced cancers. Sequencing used immunoSEQ multiplex PCR; TCRdb keeps in-frame clones, though not all of them. In the table there are fewer than 80,000 clones, 91% of which are singletons. Sample: CD4+ or CD8+ T cells sorted from blood, taken in a trial of the OX40 agonist ivuxolimab. Receptor source: an adult with an advanced solid tumor such as melanoma, head and neck, liver or kidney cancer. Both conserved end residues are part of each CDR3. Each record gives: CDR3 DNA, CDR3 protein, J gene, V gene, D gene. The D gene is left open where the match is weak.

TGTGCCAGCAGCCAAGATAGGCGGAATGACAATGAGCAGTTCTTC,CASSQDRRNDNEQFF,TRBJ2-1,TRBV4-2,NA
TGCAGTGCTGGTGACAATGAGCAGTTCTTC,CSAGDNEQFF,TRBJ2-1,TRBV20-1,NA
TGCGCCAGCAGCCAAGGTCTGTACCTTAGCGGGAGTCGTTCCAATGAGCAGTTCTTC,CASSQGLYLSGSRSNEQFF,TRBJ2-1,TRBV4-3,TRBD2
TGTGCCAGCAGCTTATGGAATTTAAACACCATATATTTT,CASSLWNLNTIYF,TRBJ1-3,TRBV5-6,NA
TGTGCCAGCAGCTTAACGTCGTCAGGGGTTAAGACCCAGTACTTC,CASSLTSSGVKTQYF,TRBJ2-5,TRBV7-9,NA
TGTGCCAGCAGCAAACTAGAGAACTACGAGCAGTACTTC,CASSKLENYEQYF,TRBJ2-7,TRBV28,NA
TGTGCCAGCAGCCCGGTCGGCACAGATACGCAGTATTTT,CASSPVGTDTQYF,TRBJ2-3,TRBV7-9,NA
TGTGCCAGCGAAGCTGGCAATGAGCAGTTCTTC,CASEAGNEQFF,TRBJ2-1,TRBV28,NA
TGTGCCAGCAGCGTAGAGGGACAGTACAATCAGCCCCAGCATTTT,CASSVEGQYNQPQHF,TRBJ1-5,TRBV9,TRBD1
TGCGCCAGCAGCCAAGATAGATTTACGGGCGGCGAGCAGTACTTC,CASSQDRFTGGEQYF,TRBJ2-7,TRBV4-3,NA